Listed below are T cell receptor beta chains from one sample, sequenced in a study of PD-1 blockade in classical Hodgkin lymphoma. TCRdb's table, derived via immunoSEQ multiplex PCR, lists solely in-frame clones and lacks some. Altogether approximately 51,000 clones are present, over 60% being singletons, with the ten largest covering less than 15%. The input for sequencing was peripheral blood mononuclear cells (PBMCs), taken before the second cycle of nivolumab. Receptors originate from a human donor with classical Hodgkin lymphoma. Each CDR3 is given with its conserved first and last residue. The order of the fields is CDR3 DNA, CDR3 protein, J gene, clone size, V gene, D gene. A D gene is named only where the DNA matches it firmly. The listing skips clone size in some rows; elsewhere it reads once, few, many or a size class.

TGTGCCAGCAGCTTAGCAGGGGGCATGTACGAGCAGTACTTC,CASSLAGGMYEQYF,TRBJ2-7,-,TRBV7-9,TRBD1
TGTGCCAGCAGGCCTGGACAGGGAGCGGGCATTCAGTACTTC,CASRPGQGAGIQYF,TRBJ2-4,-,TRBV28,TRBD1
TGTGCCAGCAGCCTCTCCGGGACTAGCGGGAGGCATTACTACGAGCAGTACTTC,CASSLSGTSGRHYYEQYF,TRBJ2-7,-,TRBV11-2,TRBD2
TGTGCCAGCAGCCTGGGGGCAGGGCCCCCGGGGGTTTACGGAAACACCATATATTTT,CASSLGAGPPGVYGNTIYF,TRBJ1-3,few,TRBV28,-
TGTGCCAGCAGCTTAGCTGCGACAGTTAATGAAAAACTGTTTTTT,CASSLAATVNEKLFF,TRBJ1-4,-,TRBV7-9,-
TGTGCCTGTATGGCAGGGGGGCACGAGCAGTACTTC,CACMAGGHEQYF,TRBJ2-7,-,TRBV30,-
TGTGCCAGCAGCGCCCGACTAGCGGGAGGGGGCCCCAGCACAGATACGCAGTATTTT,CASSARLAGGGPSTDTQYF,TRBJ2-3,-,TRBV9,TRBD2
TGTGCCAGCAGTTACTCATTATCGAAAGCGGGACAGTTCTTC,CASSYSLSKAGQFF,TRBJ2-1,-,TRBV6-6,TRBD2
TGTGCCAGCAGCTTAGCGTCCCTGAGGGAGAAAGAGACCCAGTACTTC,CASSLASLREKETQYF,TRBJ2-5,-,TRBV7-2,-
TGTGCCAGTAGTACTGGGACTAGCAATGAGCAGTTCTTC,CASSTGTSNEQFF,TRBJ2-1,-,TRBV19,TRBD2
TGTGCCAGCAGTTTACCCGACTACGAGCAGTACTTC,CASSLPDYEQYF,TRBJ2-7,-,TRBV28,-
TGTGCCAGTACTCGACAGGAACCCTACGAGCAGTACTTC,CASTRQEPYEQYF,TRBJ2-7,-,TRBV19,-
TGTGCCAGCAGCCCTCGACAGGGGAGCAATCAGCCCCAGCATTTT,CASSPRQGSNQPQHF,TRBJ1-5,-,TRBV9,TRBD1
TGTGCCAGCAGTTACGGGGGTTCTGGAAACACCATATATTTT,CASSYGGSGNTIYF,TRBJ1-3,-,TRBV6-5,-
TGTGCCAGTAGCGCGACTAGCGGTCCGGGTACGCAGTATTTT,CASSATSGPGTQYF,TRBJ2-3,-,TRBV19,TRBD2
TGTGCCAGCAGCTTATGGAGGGGTCCGTCTTTAGTGAATGAGCAGTTCTTC,CASSLWRGPSLVNEQFF,TRBJ2-1,-,TRBV7-9,-
TGTGCCAGCAGTTTTAGACTAGCGGAGGTTTTCTTC,CASSFRLAEVFF,TRBJ2-4,-,TRBV28,TRBD2
TGTGCCAGCAGTGAGACCAACACCGGGGAGCTGTTTTTT,CASSETNTGELFF,TRBJ2-2,-,TRBV5-6,-
TGTGCCTGGAGTCCCGGGACACCTAATTCACCCCTCCACTTT,CAWSPGTPNSPLHF,TRBJ1-6,-,TRBV30,-
TGTGCCAGCAGTTCCTCCGGGACAGGGTCTTTGGGGACCCAGTACTTC,CASSSSGTGSLGTQYF,TRBJ2-5,once,TRBV28,TRBD1
TGTGCCAGCAGTTTATCGACTAGCGGGCGCTCCTACAATGAGCAGTTCTTC,CASSLSTSGRSYNEQFF,TRBJ2-1,-,TRBV28,TRBD2
TGTGCCAGCAGCTTAGATGGGCGGCCTCCGGGAGGCACTGAAGCTTTCTTT,CASSLDGRPPGGTEAFF,TRBJ1-1,-,TRBV11-3,-
TGTGCCAGCAGCCCGACCCGGACAGGAGTGAACACTGAAGCTTTCTTT,CASSPTRTGVNTEAFF,TRBJ1-1,-,TRBV16,TRBD1
TGTGCCAGCAGTGAGCAACAGAGCACAGATACGCAGTATTTT,CASSEQQSTDTQYF,TRBJ2-3,-,TRBV25-1,-
TGTGCCAGCACCCCAGTTGACAGGGGGAATGAAAAACTGTTTTTT,CASTPVDRGNEKLFF,TRBJ1-4,-,TRBV28,TRBD1
TGTGCCAGCAGCTCTCCACGGCTCCGACAGGGGAGAAGGGAGCAGTACTTC,CASSSPRLRQGRREQYF,TRBJ2-7,-,TRBV11-2,TRBD1
TGTGCCAGCAGTGAAAGGGGTTTCACTGAAGCTTTCTTT,CASSERGFTEAFF,TRBJ1-1,-,TRBV2,-
TGCGCCAGCAGCTTAAGCCTCGAGGAGACCCAGTACTTC,CASSLSLEETQYF,TRBJ2-5,-,TRBV5-1,-
TGCGCCAGCAGCTATAGTGACAGGGAAGCGGCTGAAGCTTTCTTT,CASSYSDREAAEAFF,TRBJ1-1,-,TRBV4-1,TRBD1
TGTGCCAGCAGCACCGGGCCTGGCGGTTATGGCTACACCTTC,CASSTGPGGYGYTF,TRBJ1-2,-,TRBV6-1,-
TGTGCCAGCTCACCGGACGTCCTAACCTACGAGCAGTACTTC,CASSPDVLTYEQYF,TRBJ2-7,-,TRBV18,-
TGTGCCAGCTCACGAGCGGGCCCCAGGACCCCGGGGTTTTACGAGCAGTACTTC,CASSRAGPRTPGFYEQYF,TRBJ2-7,-,TRBV18,-
TGTGCCAGCAGCGTAGTAGGGGTAGATTCACCCCTCCACTTT,CASSVVGVDSPLHF,TRBJ1-6,-,TRBV9,-
TGTGCCAGCAGTGTGGAGGGGTCCACCTACGAGCAGTACTTC,CASSVEGSTYEQYF,TRBJ2-7,once,TRBV6-6,-
TGTGCCTGGAGCCGACTAGCGGGAGGGCCGGGCACAGATACGCAGTATTTT,CAWSRLAGGPGTDTQYF,TRBJ2-3,few,TRBV30,TRBD2
TGTGCCAGCAGTCAGTCGAACACCGGGGAGCTGTTTTTT,CASSQSNTGELFF,TRBJ2-2,-,TRBV6-1,-
TGCGCCAGCAGCCAAGTTTGGGGGGCGAGCAATCAGCCCCAGCATTTT,CASSQVWGASNQPQHF,TRBJ1-5,once,TRBV4-1,-
TGTGCCAGCAGTGCTTCGGGTGGGGTATCTCAAGAGACCCAGTACTTC,CASSASGGVSQETQYF,TRBJ2-5,-,TRBV27,-
TGTGCCAGCAGTAAGCAGGGCTTTCCCCCCTACGAGCAGTACTTC,CASSKQGFPPYEQYF,TRBJ2-7,-,TRBV7-9,-
TGTGCCTGGAGCCCTGCGATCGGACAGAAAACTTACGAGCAGTACTTC,CAWSPAIGQKTYEQYF,TRBJ2-7,few,TRBV30,-
TGTGCCAGCAGCTCCGGACAGGGGAACACCGGGGAGCTGTTTTTT,CASSSGQGNTGELFF,TRBJ2-2,-,TRBV7-9,TRBD1
TGTGCCAGCAGCTTTAGGGAGGAGAGCACCGGGGAGCTGTTTTTT,CASSFREESTGELFF,TRBJ2-2,-,TRBV11-2,-
TGTGCCGCACAGGGGCGGCAAATCAGTGAAGCTTTCTTT,CAAQGRQISEAFF,TRBJ1-1,few,TRBV10-3,TRBD1
TGCGCCAGCAGCGTCTCGACAGGGTTGCAGTACGAGCAGTACTTC,CASSVSTGLQYEQYF,TRBJ2-7,few,TRBV5-1,TRBD1
TGCGCCAGCAGCCGGGGGCCGGGGGCGTACAATGAGCAGTTCTTC,CASSRGPGAYNEQFF,TRBJ2-1,-,TRBV4-1,-
TGTGCCAGCAGTTTTTTAAGTTTTACTGAAGCTTTCTTT,CASSFLSFTEAFF,TRBJ1-1,-,TRBV28,-
TGTGCCAGCAACCTACAGGGTTTTACTGAAGCTTTCTTT,CASNLQGFTEAFF,TRBJ1-1,-,TRBV28,-
TGTGCCAGCAGCTCCACAGGGGGAGGCACTGAAGCTTTCTTT,CASSSTGGGTEAFF,TRBJ1-1,-,TRBV7-2,TRBD1
TGCGCCAGCAGTGAGGCGGCGGGCCTCTACAATGAGCAGTTCTTC,CASSEAAGLYNEQFF,TRBJ2-1,-,TRBV10-1,-
TGTGCCAGCAGTTACTCGAACACTGAAGCTTTCTTT,CASSYSNTEAFF,TRBJ1-1,-,TRBV6-5,-